These 20 T cell receptor beta chains share one sample of origin, sequenced in a study of T cell changes during pregnancy in multiple sclerosis. Assay: immunoSEQ multiplex PCR; the TCRdb copy retains only in-frame clones and omits some. The sample includes under 55,000 clones, almost 95% of them seen just once. The sequencing used CD4+ T cells from peripheral blood mononuclear cells, collected in the third trimester of pregnancy. Receptors originate from a female donor with multiple sclerosis, enrolled in a pregnancy study.

Concerning this clone itself: One end of the junction is discordant with germline, which a read error may explain. The V gene is TRBV6-5, the J gene TRBJ2-5, with 9 nucleotides matching TRBD1. CDR1 and CDR2 from the germline V gene are MNHEY and SVGAGI. This CDR3 has 16 residues. CDR3 coding DNA: TGTGCCAGCAGCTACTTTACCGGGACAGGGCTTGAGACCCAGTACTTC. Translating gives CASSYFTGTGLETQYF.

This clone has only one observation. The genes are TRBV5-1 and TRBJ2-7; TRBD2 might be the D (5 bases). The germline CDR1 and CDR2 sequences are SGHRS and YFSETQ. This CDR3 is built from 15 residues. Trimming took off 4 bases at V and 2 bases at J, with 16 bases between the two ends. CDR3 DNA sequence: TGCGCCAGCAGCCGGGAACCTGCCGGCACCTACGAGCAGTACTTC. Its translation is CASSREPAGTYEQYF.

The V call is TRBV10-3, the J call TRBJ2-2, with a tentative D call TRBD2 (6 bases). With 4 bases removed from V and 6 bases from J, the gap between germline ends came to 12 bases. CDR1 and CDR2 from the germline V gene are ENHRY and SYGVKD. The CDR3 has 14 residues. CDR3 in DNA: TGTGCCATCAGTGCTAGCGAGTCGTCCGGGGAGCTGTTTTTT. This encodes CAISASESSGELFF.

The chain has TRBV27 and TRBJ2-5; TRBD2 is a possible D gene (6 bases). The germline V gene encodes CDR1 MNHEY and CDR2 SMNVEV (reference sequence). The CDR3 runs 15 residues. V dropped 6 bases and J dropped 2 bases, with 16 bases sitting between them. The CDR3 sequence is CASRPIGGGQETQYF. The CDR3 DNA is TGTGCCAGCAGACCAATCGGTGGGGGGCAAGAGACCCAGTACTTC.

This chain joins TRBV19 and TRBJ1-4, with D unresolved. Deletions cut 1 base from V and 0 bases from J, with 6 bases between. This CDR3 comprises 15 residues. CDR1 and CDR2 (germline): LNHDA, SQIVND (reference sequence). This CDR3 is CASSIVRATNEKLFF. The CDR3 region has the DNA TGTGCCAGTAGTATAGTGCGTGCAACTAATGAAAAACTGTTTTTT. Looking up the rest from reference TRBV19 and TRBJ1-4 gives the full variable domain: DGGITQSPKYLFRKEGQNVTLSCEQNLNHDAMYWYRQDPGQGLRLIYYSQIVNDFQKGDIAEGYSVSREKKESFPLTVTSAQKNPTAFYLCASSIVRATNEKLFFGSGTQLSVL.

The chain carries TRBV29-1 and TRBJ1-6; TRBD1 matches at 7 bases. Per the germline V gene, CDR1 is SQVTM and CDR2 is ANQGSEA. The CDR3 is 17 amino acids. The J segment lost 6 bases and the V segment lost 6 bases, leaving 17 bases of the junction unmatched. In nucleotides, the CDR3 is TGCAGCGTCCTAGATAGGGGGCTAAGGGTTTTTAATTCACCCCTCCACTTT. Translating it yields CSVLDRGLRVFNSPLHF.

The J gene is TRBJ2-7, the V gene TRBV7-2; the match to TRBD1 covers 10 bases. The CDR3 has 15 amino acids. The germline V gene has CDR1 SGHTA and CDR2 FQGNSA. The V and J ends lost 6 bases and 0 bases, in that order; junction bases with no gene match: 5. The CDR3 DNA reads TGTGCCAGCAGATGGACAGGGGGGAGCTCCTACGAGCAGTACTTC. Translating it yields CASRWTGGSSYEQYF.

V is TRBV7-9 and J is TRBJ2-7; tentative D call: TRBD2 (6 bases). The CDR3 covers 14 residues. Germline V gene sequence: CDR1 SEHNR, CDR2 FQNEAQ (reference sequence). V lost 7 bases to trimming and J lost 1 base, with 14 bases between them. As DNA, the CDR3 is TGTGCCAGCACCCCGGGGGTTCCTTCCTACGAGCAGTACTTC. Translation: CASTPGVPSYEQYF.

The chain carries TRBV7-9 and TRBJ1-5; the D gene is possibly TRBD1 (5 bases). V dropped 6 bases and J dropped 4 bases, with 10 bases sitting between them. CDR3 length equals 13 residues. Germline assignment: CDR1 SEHNR and CDR2 FQNEAQ (reference sequence). CDR3 in DNA: TGTGCCAGCAGACGGGGGGGAAATCAGCCCCAGCATTTT. Its protein product is CASRRGGNQPQHF.

The gene calls are TRBV6-5 and TRBJ1-1; D unresolved. The V gene's germline CDR1 is MNHEY and CDR2 SVGAGI. The V and J ends lost 2 bases and 1 base respectively, with 8 bases between them. The CDR3 spans 14 residues. The DNA for the CDR3 is TGTGCCAGCAGTTACAGAGCCTGGAACACTGAAGCTTTCTTT. This translates into CASSYRAWNTEAFF.

The chain is built from TRBV25-1 and TRBJ1-4; 9 bases line up with TRBD1. CDR1 is MGHDK and CDR2 is SYGVNS in the germline V gene. The CDR3 is 15 residues long. V gave up 4 bases and J gave up 8 bases; unmatched junction bases: 8. CDR3 residues: CASSVLGQGSEKLFF. The CDR3 DNA reads as TGTGCCAGCAGTGTGTTGGGACAGGGTAGCGAAAAACTGTTTTTT.

The chain combines TRBV7-9 with TRBJ2-3; possibly TRBD2 for D (5 bases). Trimming left V 4 bases short and J 4 bases short, with 12 bases between. The CDR3 has 14 amino acids. Germline V gene data show CDR1 as SEHNR and CDR2 as FQNEAQ (reference sequence). CDR3 protein: CASSSRLGADTQYF. The CDR3 DNA reads as TGTGCCAGCAGCTCCCGACTCGGGGCAGATACGCAGTATTTT.

This clone has a handful of counts. The genes are TRBV18 and TRBJ1-1, with a tentative D call TRBD1 (6 bases). This CDR3 has 14 residues. Germline V gene data show CDR1 as KGHSH and CDR2 as LQKENI. Between the trimmed V and J ends, which lost 3 bases and 4 bases, there was a span of 12 bases. The CDR3 spells CASSPRQDFTEAFF. The CDR3 DNA sequence: TGTGCCAGCTCACCTCGACAGGATTTCACTGAAGCTTTCTTT.

This clone showed up just once. The CDR3 is CASILRDRGPGELFF. Here the CDR3 DNA reads TGTGCCAGCATCCTCCGGGACAGGGGGCCCGGGGAGCTGTTTTTT. V usage is TRBV6-1 and J usage is TRBJ2-2; 12 bases match TRBD1. This CDR3 has 15 residues. Trimming at V came to 7 bases and at J to 6 bases, leaving 6 bases not matched to a gene. The germline V gene encodes CDR1 MNHNS and CDR2 SASEGT.

The chain links TRBV9 to TRBJ2-3; 9 bases are shared with TRBD2. Germline V gene lookup returns CDR1 SGDLS and CDR2 YYNGEE. CDR3 length equals 16 residues. V lost 0 bases, J lost 6 bases, and 8 bases stayed unmatched. The DNA of the CDR3 is TGTGCCAGCAGCGTAGACCGCGGGGGGGCATGGGATACGCAGTATTTT. This codes for CASSVDRGGAWDTQYF.

The chain carries TRBV19 and TRBJ1-5; tentatively, D is TRBD1 (6 bases). Trimming shortened V by 8 bases and J by 1 base, and 9 bases separated the two germline ends. The CDR3 sequence is 13 residues long. Looked up from germline, CDR1 is LNHDA and CDR2 is SQIVND (reference sequence). CDR3 sequence reads: CASGDRSNQPQHF. CDR3 in DNA: TGTGCCAGTGGAGACAGGAGCAATCAGCCCCAGCATTTT.

CDR3 sequence reads: CASSSRPKTSRNEKLFF. CDR3 DNA sequence: TGTGCCAGTAGTTCCCGCCCGAAGACATCCCGAAATGAAAAACTGTTTTTT. V is TRBV19 and J is TRBJ1-4; D is unresolved. V lost 5 bases and J 5 bases, leaving 21 bases between the germline ends. The CDR3 sequence is 17 residues long. The germline gives CDR1 LNHDA, CDR2 SQIVND (reference sequence). The variable domain in full, completed from reference TRBV19 and TRBJ1-4, reads DGGITQSPKYLFRKEGQNVTLSCEQNLNHDAMYWYRQDPGQGLRLIYYSQIVNDFQKGDIAEGYSVSREKKESFPLTVTSAQKNPTAFYLCASSSRPKTSRNEKLFFGSGTQLSVL.

The V and J genes are TRBV10-3 and TRBJ2-1, with D possibly being TRBD1 (5 bases). This CDR3 has 13 amino acids. Germline assignment: CDR1 ENHRY and CDR2 SYGVKD. V lost 2 bases to trimming and J lost 7 bases, with 9 bases between them. The CDR3 coding sequence is TGTGCCATCAGTGAGGGCAGGGTGAATGAGCAGTTCTTC. It codes for CAISEGRVNEQFF.

The chain has TRBV2 and TRBJ1-2; 9 nucleotides align to TRBD1. Unmatched junction bases numbered 13, after V lost 5 bases and J lost 6 bases. The CDR3 length is 16 residues. In germline, CDR1 is SNHLY, CDR2 FYNNEI. This CDR3 is CASSLPGQGIENGYTF. CDR3 nucleotides: TGTGCCAGCAGTTTACCGGGACAGGGTATTGAGAATGGCTACACCTTC.

This chain links TRBV6-6 with TRBJ1-2; maybe TRBD1 (5 bases). Germline V gene lookup returns CDR1 MNHNY and CDR2 SVGAGI (reference sequence). The CDR3 has 14 amino acids. Trimming stripped 1 base from V and 6 bases from J, with 12 bases between. CDR3 DNA sequence: TGTGCCAGCAGTTACTTGGCAGGGTTGAATGGCTACACCTTC. Residues: CASSYLAGLNGYTF.